These 23 T cell receptor beta chains originate from one sample sequenced in a study of CXCR3-negative and CXCR3-positive naive CD8 T cells (dated by TCRdb to the late 2010s). The listed sequencing device is NextSeq 550. The Human TCR Profiling Kit (MiLaboratory) was used to prepare UMI-labeled 5' RACE TRB cDNA libraries. TCRdb reprocessed the reads, so every CDR3 protein sequence counts as one entry and DNA is not shown. This sample's table contains over 150,000 distinct CDR3 sequences. The top ten clones comprise approximately 0.51% of the sample. Study-wide findings and limitations: Compared with CXCR3-negative naive cells, CXCR3-positive naive cells had TRB CDR3s with higher hydrophobicity (lower Kidera factor 4), lower energy, and higher strength and volume indices.

Antigen specificity for these receptors is unknown. The sequencing sample was made of naive CXCR3+ CD8+ T cells from blood. The sample's cell subset or site label is to be understood as: CD45RO-CCR7+CD27+CD95- naive CD8+ T cells expressing CXCR3 (TNR3+). The receptors derive from a human donor in good health. Some clones in this sample may be carry-over from other donors' samples.

The V gene is TRBV4-1, the J gene TRBJ2-1; with no DNA, the TCRdb D assignment of TRBD2 cannot be verified. The CDR3 runs 18 residues. In germline, CDR1 is MGHRA, CDR2 YSYEKL. The CDR3 here is CASSQAVLREGSYNEQFF.

The chain carries TRBV24-1 and TRBJ1-1; absent DNA, TCRdb's TRBD1 call cannot be checked. This CDR3 has 16 residues. Germline lookup yields CDR1 KGHDR and CDR2 SFDVKD. CDR3 sequence reads: CATSDTAGGRDTEAFF.

V and J are TRBV7-9 and TRBJ2-1. CDR1 and CDR2 (germline): SEHNR, FQNEAQ (reference sequence). This CDR3 is built from 15 residues. CDR3 region: CASSLEQPTYNEQFF.

The gene calls are TRBV12-5 and TRBJ2-7; TCRdb's D gene call, TRBD1, goes unchecked for lack of DNA. The CDR3 totals 16 residues. CDR1 is LGHNT and CDR2 is FRNRAP in the germline V gene. The CDR3 is CASGPDRVRVSYEQYF.

The J gene is TRBJ1-1, the V gene TRBV20-1. Germline values: CDR1 DFQATT, CDR2 SNEGSKA (reference sequence). The CDR3 runs 13 residues. The CDR3 loop is CSARVPENTEAFF.

The chain couples TRBV23-1 to TRBJ2-3; the D call from TCRdb, TRBD1, cannot be confirmed without DNA. TRBV23-1 belongs to the ORF category, with a function that is uncertain. The CDR3 is made up of 19 amino acids. CDR3 region: CASSQSGPGQSASTDTQYF.

The rearrangement joins TRBV20-1 to TRBJ2-7. The germline V gene has CDR1 DFQATT and CDR2 SNEGSKA (reference sequence). The CDR3 runs 12 residues. CDR3 amino acids: CSARILGYEQYF.

The J gene is TRBJ2-1, the V gene TRBV4-1. The CDR3 contains 14 residues. The germline V gene encodes CDR1 MGHRA and CDR2 YSYEKL. CDR3 amino acids: CASSHRVYDNEQFF.

The rearrangement uses TRBV5-6 and TRBJ1-1. Per germline, CDR1 SGHDT and CDR2 YYEEEE. The CDR3 is 11 residues long. CDR3 protein: CASFLRTEAFF.

The chain recombines TRBV12-3 or TRBV12-4 with TRBJ2-2. CDR3 size: 11 residues. The CDR3 here is CASTATGELFF.

J is TRBJ2-3 and V is TRBV11-2; the D call from TCRdb, TRBD2, cannot be confirmed without DNA. The CDR3 spans 17 residues. In germline, CDR1 is SGHAT, CDR2 FQNNGV. The CDR3 loop reads CASSLALGGGLTDTQYF. Combining the CDR3 with reference TRBV11-2 and TRBJ2-3 gives the whole variable domain EAGVAQSPRYKIIEKRQSVAFWCNPISGHATLYWYQQILGQGPKLLIQFQNNGVVDDSQLPKDRFSAERLKGVDSTLKIQPAKLEDSAVYLCASSLALGGGLTDTQYFGPGTRLTVL.

V and J are TRBV28 and TRBJ2-3. The CDR3 is 12 residues long. The germline V gene encodes CDR1 MDHEN and CDR2 SYDVKM. The CDR3 sequence is CASSSGADTQYF.

The V and J genes are TRBV6-5 and TRBJ2-1; without DNA, the TCRdb call of TRBD2 cannot be checked. Germline-derived CDR1 and CDR2 are MNHEY and SVGAGI. CDR3 length equals 15 residues. This CDR3 reads CASSYRAGGGDEQFF.

V usage is TRBV7-9 and J usage is TRBJ2-7; TCRdb's D call, TRBD1, is unchecked because there is no DNA. Looked up from germline, CDR1 is SEHNR and CDR2 is FQNEAQ (reference sequence). The CDR3 spans 14 residues. The CDR3 loop is CASTRGGADYEQYF.

V gene TRBV7-9 combines with J gene TRBJ1-2. Looked up from germline, CDR1 is SEHNR and CDR2 is FQNEAQ (reference sequence). CDR3 length: 15 amino acids. The CDR3 sequence: CASSLTPGGNYGYTF.

The chain employs TRBV28 and TRBJ1-1. CDR3 length: 14 amino acids. Germline CDR1 and CDR2: MDHEN and SYDVKM. This chain's CDR3 is CASIRRADSTEAFF.

The chain carries TRBV7-6 and TRBJ1-1; the TRBD1 assignment by TCRdb is unverifiable without DNA. The CDR3 loop spans 15 amino acids. Germline V lookup: CDR1 SGHVS, CDR2 FNYEAQ. This CDR3 reads CASSLVSQGNTEAFF. Full variable domain (rest looked up from reference TRBV7-6 and TRBJ1-1): GAGVSQSPRYKVTKRGQDVALRCDPISGHVSLYWYRQALGQGPEFLTYFNYEAQQDKSGLPNDRFSAERPEGSISTLTIQRTEQRDSAMYRCASSLVSQGNTEAFFGQGTRLTVV.

The chain is built from TRBV20-1 and TRBJ2-1. Looked up from germline, CDR1 is DFQATT and CDR2 is SNEGSKA (reference sequence). This CDR3 region has 14 residues. CDR3 sequence: CSASVPSGNNEQFF.

The chain is built from TRBV28 and TRBJ1-5; as DNA is missing, the TRBD1 call by TCRdb cannot be tested. The CDR3 has 15 amino acids. Looked up from germline, CDR1 is MDHEN and CDR2 is SYDVKM. CDR3 protein: CASSFWEGANQPQHF.

This chain connects TRBV10-2 to TRBJ2-7; TCRdb indicates TRBD2, and absent DNA this call remains unverified. The CDR3 is 15 residues long. Germline CDR1 and CDR2: WSHSY and SAAADI. CDR3 sequence: CASRVVLAGTYEQYF.

The rearrangement links TRBV20-1 to TRBJ2-3; TCRdb's D call, TRBD1, is unchecked because there is no DNA. Germline assignment: CDR1 DFQATT and CDR2 SNEGSKA (reference sequence). The CDR3 has 15 amino acids. CDR3 sequence reads: CSAPGQGAGTDTQYF.

The chain recombines TRBV4-2 with TRBJ2-1; the TCRdb D gene call, TRBD2, has no DNA to confirm it. Per the germline V gene, CDR1 is LGHNA and CDR2 is YNFKEQ. This CDR3 has 15 residues. CDR3 amino acids: CASSPRGQGGDEQFF.

The chain is built from TRBV7-9 and TRBJ1-1; without DNA, the TCRdb call of TRBD1 cannot be checked. The CDR3 has 13 amino acids. Germline V gene data show CDR1 as SEHNR and CDR2 as FQNEAQ (reference sequence). The chain's CDR3 is CASVQGWGTEAFF.